This T cell receptor (beta chain) was sequenced in a study of early T cells in non-severe SARS-CoV-2 infection. Trimming removed 1 base at V and 1 base at J, with 9 bases between. From germline, CDR1 is SGHTA and CDR2 FQGNSA. The CDR3 is 15 amino acids. The study, taken as a whole, reports: In VDJdb matching, anti-spike CD8 responses were favored while private and CD4 specificities went missing.

Molecules of cDNA were individually given unique molecular identifiers that were attached to them. TCRdb redid the calling of the 5' RACE reads with MiXCR, one entry per CDR3 protein. The repertoire holds some 96,000 distinct CDR3 sequences, with around 13% as singletons. The table lists this clonotype with many counts. Its specificity is unknown. The chain has TRBV7-2 and TRBJ2-3; D ambiguous. The sequence was collected from an adult who was a healthcare worker with PCR-confirmed SARS-CoV-2 infection or an uninfected control (not recorded which). The source material was whole blood. Written as DNA, the CDR3 is TGTGCCAGCAGCTTAGGCGGTGTGCGCACAGATACGCAGTATTTT. This codes for CASSLGGVRTDTQYF.